The 15 T cell receptor beta chains presented below share a single source sample, sequenced in a study of high-grade serous ovarian cancer treatment subgroups (dated by TCRdb to the early 2020s). Libraries were made using the immunoSEQ multiplex PCR assay. What TCRdb holds here is the immuneACCESS table cut down to in-frame rearrangements. Part of the clones is not present; checked against another copy, under half of the missing clones reflect an unresolved V gene, and the others are unexplained. Counted in this sample were about 3,500 clones; around three quarters of them appeared once. Approximately 20% of the sample belongs to the ten largest clones. Tumor samples were obtained before definitive surgery or chemotherapy. Sequenced: tumor tissue. The receptors here all came from a human donor with high-grade serous ovarian cancer.

The chain couples TRBV7-8 to TRBJ1-1; D not certain. The CDR3 loop spans 13 amino acids. The V end was cut by 2 bases, the J end by 7 bases, with 11 bases between. From germline, CDR1 is SGHVS and CDR2 FQNEAQ. CDR3 loop: CASSLSGGLEAFF. The CDR3, as DNA: TGTGCCAGCAGCTTATCGGGTGGGCTTGAAGCTTTCTTT.

V usage is TRBV5-6 and J usage is TRBJ1-4; tentative D call: TRBD1 (6 bases). Germline values: CDR1 SGHDT, CDR2 YYEEEE. Trimming pared 2 bases from V and 2 bases from J, leaving 10 bases between. CDR3 length: 15 residues. The CDR3 nucleotides read TGTGCCAGCAGCTTAGGGGGGGGCACTAATGAAAAACTGTTTTTT. As protein: CASSLGGGTNEKLFF.

The chain couples TRBV7-6 to TRBJ2-7, with a tentative D call TRBD2 (5 bases). The CDR3 length is 15 residues. Per germline, CDR1 SGHVS and CDR2 FNYEAQ. V was cut by 5 bases and J by 2 bases, with 16 bases left in between. CDR3 DNA sequence: TGTGCCAGCAGCCCCCAGCCGGCGGGCGCCTACGAGCAGTACTTC. It translates to CASSPQPAGAYEQYF.

The chain joins TRBV5-1 to TRBJ2-7, with 11 bases that match TRBD2. Germline-derived CDR1 and CDR2 are SGHRS and YFSETQ. The V gene end was trimmed by 5 bases and the J gene end by 3 bases; junction bases not matched to a gene: 4. The CDR3 has 14 residues. CDR3 sequence: CASSPTSGGYEQYF. For the CDR3, the DNA is TGCGCCAGCAGTCCCACTAGCGGGGGCTACGAGCAGTACTTC.

This chain connects TRBV6-5 to TRBJ1-1, with 7 bases matching TRBD1. The germline gives CDR1 MNHEY, CDR2 SVGAGI. The CDR3 spans 13 residues. V was pared by 0 bases and J by 10 bases, with 5 bases of the junction left unmatched. CDR3 protein: CASSYSRQGGAFF. The CDR3 DNA follows: TGTGCCAGCAGTTACTCCAGACAGGGAGGAGCTTTCTTT.

The chain uses TRBV5-4 and TRBJ2-7; D tentatively reads TRBD1 or TRBD2 (5 bases each). The CDR3 extends over 16 amino acids. Germline V gene sequence: CDR1 SGHNT, CDR2 YYREEE (reference sequence). V gave up 4 bases and J gave up 4 bases, with 21 bases separating them. Here the CDR3 reads CASSRGTWGRRYEQYF. The DNA for the CDR3 is TGTGCCAGCAGCCGGGGAACCTGGGGGAGACGGTACGAGCAGTACTTC.

This clone was counted once. The chain joins TRBV19 to TRBJ2-1; TRBD2 is a possible D gene (6 bases). The V gene's germline CDR1 is LNHDA and CDR2 SQIVND (reference sequence). The CDR3 is 14 residues long. Trimming removed 6 bases at V and 7 bases at J, with 16 bases between. The CDR3 region has the DNA TGTGCCAGTAGCCCCCGCGGGAATTGGAATGAGCAGTTCTTC. Translating it yields CASSPRGNWNEQFF. The full variable domain, its missing parts supplied by reference TRBV19 and TRBJ2-1, is DGGITQSPKYLFRKEGQNVTLSCEQNLNHDAMYWYRQDPGQGLRLIYYSQIVNDFQKGDIAEGYSVSREKKESFPLTVTSAQKNPTAFYLCASSPRGNWNEQFFGPGTRLTVL.

This clone is large by share. J is TRBJ1-1 and V is TRBV10-3, with 10 bases fitting TRBD1. Germline assignment: CDR1 ENHRY and CDR2 SYGVKD. The CDR3 contains 14 residues. Trimming took 6 bases from V and 4 from J; bases not matched to a gene: 5. CDR3 DNA sequence: TGTGCCATCAGCGAGGGACAGGGGAGCACTGAAGCTTTCTTT. Protein sequence: CAISEGQGSTEAFF.

The rearrangement joins TRBV7-6 to TRBJ2-2; a possible D gene is TRBD2 (6 bases). CDR3 length equals 15 residues. V shed 1 base and J shed 3 bases, with 9 bases lying between them. Germline loops: CDR1 SGHVS, CDR2 FNYEAQ. CDR3 nucleotide sequence: TGTGCCAGCAGCTTAGATCGGGAGTACACCGGGGAGCTGTTTTTT. Translated: CASSLDREYTGELFF.

This clone occurred a few times. The chain employs TRBV6-6 and TRBJ1-2; TRBD1 matches at 7 bases. V lost 1 base and J lost 3; bases outside the gene matches: 2. Germline-derived CDR1 and CDR2 are MNHNY and SVGAGI (reference sequence). This CDR3 spans 14 amino acids. The CDR3 nucleotides are TGTGCCAGCAGTTACTTAGGGACAGACTATGGCTACACCTTC. Amino acid sequence: CASSYLGTDYGYTF.

CDR3 DNA sequence: TGTGCCAGCAGCAAAGACAATGGAAACACCATATATTTT. It translates to CASSKDNGNTIYF. This chain joins TRBV7-9 and TRBJ1-3; D is undetermined. The CDR3 sequence is 13 residues long. CDR1 is SEHNR, CDR2 FQNEAQ, per germline (reference sequence). V was trimmed by 5 bases and J by 3 bases, leaving 8 bases between them.

This rearrangement joins TRBV7-2 to TRBJ1-4; D may be TRBD1 (6 bases). This CDR3 contains 17 residues. Trimming stripped 1 base from V and 2 bases from J, with 14 bases between. The germline CDR1 and CDR2 sequences are SGHTA and FQGNSA. The CDR3 reads CASSLDGLRGTNEKLFF. CDR3 nucleotide sequence: TGTGCCAGCAGCTTAGATGGGCTCAGGGGCACTAATGAAAAACTGTTTTTT.

This sequence joins TRBV11-3 and TRBJ2-3; 9 bases match TRBD2. The V and J ends lost 1 base and 6 bases, in that order; junction bases with no gene match: 8. The CDR3 has 16 residues. CDR1 is SGHNT, CDR2 YENEEA, per germline. The CDR3: CASSLGVSGSLDTQYF. The CDR3 DNA reads TGTGCCAGCAGCTTAGGGGTTAGCGGGAGTTTGGATACGCAGTATTTT.

The rearrangement joins TRBV20-1 to TRBJ2-7; D possibly corresponds to TRBD2 (6 bases). Germline V gene data show CDR1 as DFQATT and CDR2 as SNEGSKA (reference sequence). Trimming removed 6 bases at V and 5 bases at J, with 11 bases between. CDR3 length: 11 amino acids. The DNA of the CDR3 is TGCAGTGCCCTCCGGGGGAACGAGCAGTACTTC. Residues: CSALRGNEQYF.

The chain is built from TRBV20-1 and TRBJ2-7; D is undetermined. Trimming stripped 1 base from V and 6 bases from J, with 4 bases between. The CDR3 sequence is 10 residues long. The V gene's germline CDR1 is DFQATT and CDR2 SNEGSKA (reference sequence). CDR3 nucleotide sequence: TGCAGTGCTAGAGGGGGCGAGCAGTACTTC. It yields the protein CSARGGEQYF.